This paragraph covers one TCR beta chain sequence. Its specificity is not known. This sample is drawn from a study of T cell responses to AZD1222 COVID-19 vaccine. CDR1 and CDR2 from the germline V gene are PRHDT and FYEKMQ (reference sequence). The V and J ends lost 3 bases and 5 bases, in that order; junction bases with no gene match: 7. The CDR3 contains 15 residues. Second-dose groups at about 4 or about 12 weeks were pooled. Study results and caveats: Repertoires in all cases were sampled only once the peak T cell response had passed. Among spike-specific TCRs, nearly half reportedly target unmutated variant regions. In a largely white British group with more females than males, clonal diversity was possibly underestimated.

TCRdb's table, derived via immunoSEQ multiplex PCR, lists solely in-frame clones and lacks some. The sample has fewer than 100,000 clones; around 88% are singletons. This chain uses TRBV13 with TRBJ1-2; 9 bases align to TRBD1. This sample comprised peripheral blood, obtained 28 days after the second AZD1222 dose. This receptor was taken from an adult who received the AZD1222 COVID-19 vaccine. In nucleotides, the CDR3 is TGTGCCAGCAGCTTGCGGACAGGGGAAGGGTATGGCTACACCTTC. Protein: CASSLRTGEGYGYTF.